These 2 T cell receptor beta chains originate from one sample sequenced in a study of beta chain features in type 1 diabetes. The entirety of the isolated RNA underwent reverse transcription, so expressed TCRB transcripts were sequenced. This table comes from immunoSEQ multiplex PCR, and its TCRdb copy is limited to in-frame clones, with some not included. This table holds about 320,000 clones, 12% to 15% found once. The source material was central memory CD4+ T cells from blood. These receptors all come from a man aged 30 to 39 in good health.

This clone was found a few times. The chain links TRBV5-6 to TRBJ2-2, with no clear D. Looked up from germline, CDR1 is SGHDT and CDR2 is YYEEEE. There are 14 residues in the CDR3. V lost 2 bases and J lost 5, with 10 bases in between. This CDR3 is CASSFFSTTGELFF. CDR3 in DNA: TGTGCCAGCAGCTTCTTTAGCACGACCGGGGAGCTGTTTTTT.

This clone was found a few times. J is TRBJ2-7 and V is TRBV4-1; possibly TRBD1 or TRBD2 for D (5 bases each). Germline CDR1 and CDR2: MGHRA and YSYEKL. With 4 bases removed from V and 4 bases from J, the gap between germline ends came to 14 bases. This CDR3 has 14 residues. Written as DNA, the CDR3 is TGCGCCAGCAGCCCAAGACAGCGGCAATACGAGCAGTACTTC. Protein sequence: CASSPRQRQYEQYF.